The source of this T cell receptor (beta chain) is a study of blood T cell repertoires in COVID-19 (TCRdb year 2020). Concerning the study at large: The collaborator samples originated in the United States, Italy and Spain and spanned the acute and convalescent phases of COVID-19. The material from the prospective study consisted of cDNA or gDNA derived from T cells, B-cell-depleted T cells, or PBMCs. Deeply sampled blood TCRbeta repertoires from subjects exposed to, actively infected with, or recovered from COVID-19 were included in the dataset. The repertoires were made available in a free public database intended to serve as a resource for research on the immune response to SARS-CoV-2. The samples were drawn from the first 160 participants of the ongoing ImmuneRACE study and from more than 1,000 subjects provided by 6 global collaborators. Nearly every sample came with metadata listing a de-identified subject ID, COVID-19 status, age in years and sex. Where HLA class I and class II types were available, the types were taken from metadata supplied by the sample provider, not from assay-based typing.

Results the study describes overall, beyond this receptor: How much clinical and demographic metadata was included differed by source and by participant, and the metadata was provided uncurated.

The germline V gene sets CDR1 to SGHRS and CDR2 to YFSETQ. The CDR3 runs 17 amino acids, cysteine and phenylalanine included. The only DNA kept is the CDR3, 51 bases in frame from the first base. The germline ends are 23 bases apart after V is trimmed by 4 bases and J by 4 bases. Participants in the prospective study were enrolled through a virtual design, were aged roughly 18 to 95 years, and lived in some 24 United States geographic areas. In the prospective study, cohorts were assigned on the basis of participant-reported clinical history obtained from a screening survey and a study questionnaire. For ImmuneRACE Cohort 3, a participant was defined as recovered based on two consecutive negative NP/OP PCR tests, clearance by a healthcare professional, or resolution of symptoms. In the prospective study, mobile phlebotomists collected whole blood, serum and a nasopharyngeal or oropharyngeal swab from each participant. Over a roughly 2-month period, participants in the prospective study had the option of providing additional blood draws and questionnaires. Blood samples from the prospective study were shipped frozen or at room temperature prior to DNA extraction.

Worth noting for this clone: Its recognized antigen is unknown. Within one base of it there is no much larger clone, and no base qualities were kept.

TCRbeta CDR3 regions were amplified from genomic DNA using the immunoSEQ Assay, a bias-controlled multiplex PCR. From the authors' description of their analysis: Within the assay, amplification of reference gene primers was used to estimate how many nucleated cells each sample contained. Sequence reads were collapsed and filtered to measure the absolute abundance of every unique TCRbeta CDR3 rearrangement. Productive Simpson clonality was computed per sample as the square root of Simpson's diversity index over productive rearrangements. In TCRdb, the immuneACCESS table is reduced to in-frame sequences with V and J assigned. These tables do not hold every clone; where another copy was compared, an unresolved V gene accounts for under half, and the others remain unexplained. V, J and clone size are taken as reported in that table, and D and trimming were inferred from the DNA itself. This sample has over 250,000 clones in its table, and about nine tenths of those were observed once. The biggest ten clones account for around 2.6% of the sample.

The sequence derives from a man in his sixties who had recovered from COVID-19. The sequence is built from TRBV5-1 and TRBJ1-2; the D gene is perhaps TRBD1, from 6 matching bases. The specimen was PBMCs or T cells enriched from blood (not recorded which). For the CDR3, the sequence is CASSLVGDTLIGYGYTF. DNA sequence: TGCGCCAGCAGCCTAGTGGGGGACACGTTAATCGGCTATGGCTACACCTTC.